The 13 T cell receptor beta chains below all came from one sample that was sequenced in a study of OX40 agonist ivuxolimab in advanced cancers. Libraries were prepared by immunoSEQ multiplex PCR; TCRdb keeps only in-frame clonotypes and omits some of them. The table shows about 30,000 clones, with approximately 84% occurring only once. This sample comprised CD4+ or CD8+ T cells sorted from blood, obtained in a trial of the OX40 agonist ivuxolimab. The receptors were gathered from an adult with an advanced solid tumor such as melanoma, head and neck, liver or kidney cancer.

V and J are TRBV4-3 and TRBJ2-5, with D unclear. V was clipped by 2 bases and J by 0 bases, with 19 bases between them. The CDR3 is made up of 18 amino acids. The germline V gene encodes CDR1 LGHNA and CDR2 YSLEER. The CDR3 reads CASSQTLFLRKYQETQYF. DNA for the CDR3: TGCGCCAGCAGCCAAACCCTCTTTTTGCGGAAGTACCAAGAGACCCAGTACTTC.

The gene calls are TRBV6-4 and TRBJ1-2, with 7 bases matching TRBD1. The germline V gene encodes CDR1 MRHNA and CDR2 SNTAGT. This CDR3 has 15 residues. Losses at the gene ends were 5 bases for V and 4 bases for J; bases not matched to a gene: 10. This chain's CDR3 is CASSPGTDTTYGYTF. Here the CDR3 DNA reads TGTGCCAGCAGTCCCGGGACAGATACCACCTATGGCTACACCTTC.

V usage is TRBV7-9 and J usage is TRBJ2-7; D remains ambiguous. Germline CDR1 reads SEHNR; CDR2 reads FQNEAQ (reference sequence). V was clipped by 1 base and J by 0 bases, with 7 bases between them. The CDR3 consists of 14 residues. The CDR3 DNA reads as TGTGCCAGCAGCTTAGAGGCTCTCTCCTACGAGCAGTACTTC. Amino acids: CASSLEALSYEQYF.

This clone was seen more than once but under ten times. The rearrangement joins TRBV5-1 to TRBJ2-5; TRBD2 agrees at 7 bases. After removal of 0 bases from V and 5 bases from J, the junction contained 7 bases not matched to a gene. The CDR3 extends over 15 amino acids. Germline loops: CDR1 SGHRS, CDR2 YFSETQ. CDR3 nucleotide sequence: TGCGCCAGCAGCTTGGAGCCGCGGGGGACGGAGACCCAGTACTTC. Amino acids: CASSLEPRGTETQYF.

This clone occurred a few times. The chain uses TRBV7-8 and TRBJ1-5; maybe TRBD1 (6 bases). CDR1 and CDR2 (germline): SGHVS, FQNEAQ. CDR3 length: 16 amino acids. Deletions cut 1 base from V and 2 bases from J, with 12 bases between. CDR3 loop: CASSLVGGLGNQPQHF. The CDR3 DNA reads TGTGCCAGCAGCTTAGTCGGGGGGCTGGGCAATCAGCCCCAGCATTTT.

The gene calls are TRBV9 and TRBJ1-1; 7 bases match TRBD1. With V trimmed by 0 bases and J by 5 bases, 1 base remained unmatched. CDR3 size: 13 residues. Germline V gene data show CDR1 as SGDLS and CDR2 as YYNGEE. The CDR3 reads CASSVDRGTEAFF. The CDR3 nucleotides are TGTGCCAGCAGCGTAGACAGGGGTACTGAAGCTTTCTTT.

The V gene is TRBV6-1, the J gene TRBJ2-7, with D perhaps TRBD2 (5 bases). Germline CDR1 MNHNS, CDR2 SASEGT. The germline V and J ends were trimmed by 3 bases and 3 bases, with 6 bases remaining between them. The CDR3 runs 12 residues. CDR3: CASSESGYEQYF. The CDR3 DNA sequence: TGTGCCAGCAGTGAGAGCGGCTACGAGCAGTACTTC.

The V call is TRBV7-9, the J call TRBJ1-4; TRBD1 matches at 7 bases. Germline assignment: CDR1 SEHNR and CDR2 FQNEAQ (reference sequence). With 6 bases clipped from V and 2 bases from J, the junction kept 6 bases outside the gene matches. CDR3 length: 15 residues. The DNA of the CDR3 is TGTGCCAGCAGAGCTACAGGGGTGACTAATGAAAAACTGTTTTTT. Its translation is CASRATGVTNEKLFF. Full variable domain (missing parts from reference TRBV7-9 and TRBJ1-4): DTGVSQNPRHKITKRGQNVTFRCDPISEHNRLYWYRQTLGQGPEFLTYFQNEAQLEKSRLLSDRFSAERPKGSFSTLEIQRTEQGDSAMYLCASRATGVTNEKLFFGSGTQLSVL.

V usage is TRBV4-3 and J usage is TRBJ2-1, with 7 nucleotides matching TRBD2. V lost 1 base to trimming and J lost 4 bases; unmatched junction nucleotides: 7. The CDR3 length is 16 residues. CDR1 and CDR2 from the germline V gene are LGHNA and YSLEER. CDR3 coding DNA: TGCGCCAGCAGCCAAGTCATAGCGGGCAATTACAATGAGCAGTTCTTC. It specifies CASSQVIAGNYNEQFF.

The rearrangement links TRBV19 to TRBJ2-2; 13 nucleotides line up with TRBD2. The CDR3 covers 21 residues. V lost 2 bases to trimming and J lost 4 bases; unmatched junction nucleotides: 16. CDR1 is LNHDA, CDR2 SQIVND, per germline (reference sequence). The chain's CDR3 is CASSIILLAGGPWLSTGELFF. In DNA, the CDR3 is TGTGCCAGTAGTATAATTCTACTAGCGGGAGGGCCATGGTTGAGCACCGGGGAGCTGTTTTTT.

J is TRBJ2-1 and V is TRBV13; 7 nucleotides agree with TRBD1. Germline V CDR1 and CDR2: PRHDT, FYEKMQ (reference sequence). CDR3 size: 12 residues. J gave up 10 bases and V 4 bases, and 4 bases lay outside the gene matches. The CDR3 loop reads CASSSTGDEQFF. In DNA form, the CDR3 reads TGTGCCAGCAGCTCAACAGGGGACGAGCAGTTCTTC.

The rearrangement joins TRBV12-5 to TRBJ2-3; TRBD2 aligns across 7 bases. The trim removed 0 bases at V and 1 base at J, leaving 1 base unmatched. Per germline, CDR1 LGHNT and CDR2 FRNRAP. The CDR3 totals 15 residues. The CDR3 reads CASGLVTSGTDTQYF. As DNA, the CDR3 is TGTGCTAGTGGTTTGGTAACTAGCGGCACAGATACGCAGTATTTT.

The rearrangement joins TRBV19 to TRBJ2-7; D possibly corresponds to TRBD2 (6 bases). Trimming took off 3 bases at V and 2 bases at J, with 20 bases between the two ends. The CDR3 totals 17 residues. The germline CDR1 and CDR2 sequences are LNHDA and SQIVND (reference sequence). For the CDR3, the DNA is TGTGCCAGTAGTATTTACAAGCCGGGACTCCGAGCCTACGAGCAGTACTTC. Amino acid sequence: CASSIYKPGLRAYEQYF.